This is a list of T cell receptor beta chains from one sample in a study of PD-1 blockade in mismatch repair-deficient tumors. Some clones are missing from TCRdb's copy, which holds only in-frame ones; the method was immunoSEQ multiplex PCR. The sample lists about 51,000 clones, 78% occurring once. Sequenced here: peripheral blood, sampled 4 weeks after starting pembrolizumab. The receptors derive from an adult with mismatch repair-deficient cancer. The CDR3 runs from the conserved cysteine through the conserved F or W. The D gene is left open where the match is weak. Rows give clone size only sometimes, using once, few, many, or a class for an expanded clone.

CDR3aa: CASSLSGSSYNEQFF; CDR3nt: TGTGCCAGCAGCCTTAGCGGGAGCTCCTACAATGAGCAGTTCTTC; v_gene: TRBV7-6; len: 15; abundance: .; j_gene: TRBJ2-1; d_gene: TRBD2
CDR3aa: CASSFTGTGETDTQYF; CDR3nt: TGTGCCAGCAGCTTTACCGGGACAGGGGAGACAGATACGCAGTATTTT; v_gene: TRBV7-8; len: 16; abundance: .; j_gene: TRBJ2-3; d_gene: TRBD1
CDR3aa: CASTRGEGQADTQYF; CDR3nt: TGTGCCAGCACCCGGGGGGAGGGCCAAGCAGATACGCAGTATTTT; v_gene: TRBV13; len: 15; abundance: .; j_gene: TRBJ2-3; d_gene: TRBD2
CDR3aa: CASSLGSSGLRSDTQYF; CDR3nt: TGTGCCAGCAGCTTGGGATCTAGCGGCCTACGTTCTGATACGCAGTATTTT; v_gene: TRBV7-9; len: 17; abundance: once; j_gene: TRBJ2-3; d_gene: TRBD2
CDR3aa: CASSFPVGQSSYEQYF; CDR3nt: TGTGCCAGCAGTTTCCCGGTTGGACAGAGTTCCTACGAGCAGTACTTC; v_gene: TRBV2; len: 16; abundance: medium-sized; j_gene: TRBJ2-7; d_gene: .
CDR3aa: CASSLDQGGFIETQYF; CDR3nt: TGTGCCAGCAGCTTAGATCAAGGGGGGTTCATAGAGACCCAGTACTTC; v_gene: TRBV7-6; len: 16; abundance: .; j_gene: TRBJ2-5; d_gene: .
CDR3aa: CASSRGGTYEQYF; CDR3nt: TGCGCCAGCAGTCGTGGCGGCACCTACGAGCAGTACTTC; v_gene: TRBV10-2; len: 13; abundance: .; j_gene: TRBJ2-7; d_gene: .
CDR3aa: CASSLEGQGNTGELFF; CDR3nt: TGCGCCAGCAGCTTGGAGGGACAGGGGAACACCGGGGAGCTGTTTTTT; v_gene: TRBV5-1; len: 16; abundance: .; j_gene: TRBJ2-2; d_gene: TRBD1
CDR3aa: CASSVVGGPYNEQFF; CDR3nt: TGTGCCAGCAGCGTAGTAGGAGGGCCATACAATGAGCAGTTCTTC; v_gene: TRBV9; len: 15; abundance: .; j_gene: TRBJ2-1; d_gene: .
CDR3aa: CAISGTGQGDWEQYF; CDR3nt: TGTGCCATCAGTGGAACCGGACAGGGGGATTGGGAGCAGTACTTC; v_gene: TRBV10-3; len: 15; abundance: .; j_gene: TRBJ2-7; d_gene: TRBD1
CDR3aa: CASSPRGSVTYEQYF; CDR3nt: TGTGCCAGCAGTCCCCGAGGTAGCGTGACCTACGAGCAGTACTTC; v_gene: TRBV27; len: 15; abundance: .; j_gene: TRBJ2-7; d_gene: .
CDR3aa: CAISESMGSSGNTIYF; CDR3nt: TGTGCCATCAGTGAGTCTATGGGGAGCTCTGGAAACACCATATATTTT; v_gene: TRBV10-3; len: 16; abundance: .; j_gene: TRBJ1-3; d_gene: .
CDR3aa: CASSLARGQGEKLFF; CDR3nt: TGTGCCAGCAGCTTAGCAAGGGGGCAGGGGGAGAAACTGTTTTTT; v_gene: TRBV11-2; len: 15; abundance: .; j_gene: TRBJ1-4; d_gene: TRBD1
CDR3aa: CASSGQATNEKLFF; CDR3nt: TGTGCCAGTTCAGGACAGGCAACTAATGAAAAACTGTTTTTT; v_gene: TRBV19; len: 14; abundance: once; j_gene: TRBJ1-4; d_gene: TRBD1
CDR3aa: CASSASERGGTDTQYF; CDR3nt: TGTGCCAGCAGCGCCTCAGAGAGGGGAGGCACAGATACGCAGTATTTT; v_gene: TRBV7-9; len: 16; abundance: .; j_gene: TRBJ2-3; d_gene: .
CDR3aa: CASSLGAGTAKNIQYF; CDR3nt: TGTGCCAGCAGCTTGGGGGCCGGAACGGCCAAAAACATTCAGTACTTC; v_gene: TRBV7-9; len: 16; abundance: .; j_gene: TRBJ2-4; d_gene: .
CDR3aa: CATQGGQNIQYF; CDR3nt: TGTGCCACACAGGGTGGTCAAAACATTCAGTACTTC; v_gene: TRBV28; len: 12; abundance: .; j_gene: TRBJ2-4; d_gene: .
CDR3aa: CASSLGGTGPYGYTF; CDR3nt: TGCGCCAGCAGCTTGGGGGGGACAGGGCCCTATGGCTACACCTTC; v_gene: TRBV5-1; len: 15; abundance: .; j_gene: TRBJ1-2; d_gene: TRBD1
CDR3aa: CASSGTSGHTDTQYF; CDR3nt: TGTGCCAGCTCAGGGACTAGCGGGCACACAGATACGCAGTATTTT; v_gene: TRBV18; len: 15; abundance: .; j_gene: TRBJ2-3; d_gene: TRBD2
CDR3aa: CASSEGYRNTGELFF; CDR3nt: TGTGCCAGCAGTGAAGGGTATAGGAACACCGGGGAGCTGTTTTTT; v_gene: TRBV6-1; len: 15; abundance: few; j_gene: TRBJ2-2; d_gene: .
CDR3aa: CASSPGSLKGYEQFF; CDR3nt: TGTGCCAGCAGCCCAGGGAGCCTGAAGGGATATGAGCAGTTCTTC; v_gene: TRBV7-3; len: 15; abundance: .; j_gene: TRBJ2-1; d_gene: .
CDR3aa: CSSQSGNQPQHF; CDR3nt: TGCAGCAGTCAGTCGGGCAATCAGCCCCAGCATTTT; v_gene: TRBV29-1; len: 12; abundance: .; j_gene: TRBJ1-5; d_gene: .
CDR3aa: CASSLVGNEQFF; CDR3nt: TGTGCCAGCAGTTTGGTCGGAAATGAGCAGTTCTTC; v_gene: TRBV27; len: 12; abundance: few; j_gene: TRBJ2-1; d_gene: .
CDR3aa: CAISESPSNQPQHF; CDR3nt: TGTGCCATCAGTGAGTCGCCTAGCAATCAGCCCCAGCATTTT; v_gene: TRBV10-3; len: 14; abundance: .; j_gene: TRBJ1-5; d_gene: .
CDR3aa: CASSLLEAGNEQFF; CDR3nt: TGTGCCAGCAGTTTACTAGAGGCGGGAAACGAGCAGTTCTTC; v_gene: TRBV7-9; len: 14; abundance: .; j_gene: TRBJ2-1; d_gene: .
CDR3aa: CASSLAPGQGTNYGYTF; CDR3nt: TGTGCCAGCAGCTTAGCACCGGGACAGGGGACTAACTATGGCTACACCTTC; v_gene: TRBV7-9; len: 17; abundance: .; j_gene: TRBJ1-2; d_gene: TRBD1
CDR3aa: CASSLEGARGEKLFF; CDR3nt: TGCGCCAGCAGCTTGGAAGGGGCCCGAGGAGAAAAACTGTTTTTT; v_gene: TRBV5-1; len: 15; abundance: once; j_gene: TRBJ1-4; d_gene: .
CDR3aa: CASSLRSSGSTETQYF; CDR3nt: TGTGCCAGCAGCTTAAGGTCTAGCGGGAGTACAGAGACCCAGTACTTC; v_gene: TRBV11-2; len: 16; abundance: once; j_gene: TRBJ2-5; d_gene: TRBD2
CDR3aa: CASGGNTEAFF; CDR3nt: TGTGCCAGCGGGGGGAACACTGAAGCTTTCTTT; v_gene: TRBV6-1; len: 11; abundance: .; j_gene: TRBJ1-1; d_gene: .
CDR3aa: CASSQGGRPDTQYF; CDR3nt: TGCGCCAGCAGCCAGGGCGGTCGGCCAGATACGCAGTATTTT; v_gene: TRBV4-3; len: 14; abundance: .; j_gene: TRBJ2-3; d_gene: .
CDR3aa: CSASGALSYEQCF; CDR3nt: TGCAGCGCAAGCGGGGCCCTTAGCTACGAGCAGTGCTTC; v_gene: TRBV29-1; len: 13; abundance: .; j_gene: TRBJ2-7; d_gene: TRBD2
CDR3aa: CASSFGGSSYNEQFF; CDR3nt: TGTGCCAGCAGTTTTGGGGGGAGCTCCTACAATGAGCAGTTCTTC; v_gene: TRBV28; len: 15; abundance: .; j_gene: TRBJ2-1; d_gene: .
CDR3aa: CASSLGGYEQFF; CDR3nt: TGTGCCAGCAGCTTAGGGGGATATGAGCAGTTCTTC; v_gene: TRBV5-6; len: 12; abundance: .; j_gene: TRBJ2-1; d_gene: .
CDR3aa: CASSSPSSGCTDTQYF; CDR3nt: TGTGCCAGCAGCAGTCCCTCTAGCGGATGCACAGATACGCAGTATTTT; v_gene: TRBV21-1; len: 16; abundance: .; j_gene: TRBJ2-3; d_gene: .
CDR3aa: CASIRTGSLQSPQHF; CDR3nt: TGTGCCAGTATAAGGACAGGGTCGCTGCAATCGCCCCAGCATTTT; v_gene: TRBV19; len: 15; abundance: .; j_gene: TRBJ1-5; d_gene: TRBD1
CDR3aa: CASRAGTALYEQYF; CDR3nt: TGTGCCAGCAGAGCCGGGACAGCACTATACGAGCAGTACTTC; v_gene: TRBV6-5; len: 14; abundance: .; j_gene: TRBJ2-7; d_gene: TRBD1
CDR3aa: CASSFATIGYTF; CDR3nt: TGTGCCAGCAGCTTCGCGACAATCGGCTACACCTTC; v_gene: TRBV5-8; len: 12; abundance: once; j_gene: TRBJ1-2; d_gene: .
CDR3aa: CASSQKAGGLDEQFF; CDR3nt: TGTGCCAGCAGCCAAAAAGCGGGAGGGCTCGATGAGCAGTTCTTC; v_gene: TRBV7-9; len: 15; abundance: .; j_gene: TRBJ2-1; d_gene: TRBD2
CDR3aa: CASSSLAGLDNEQFF; CDR3nt: TGTGCCAGCAGCTCCCTAGCGGGGCTGGACAATGAGCAGTTCTTC; v_gene: TRBV7-3; len: 15; abundance: .; j_gene: TRBJ2-1; d_gene: TRBD2
CDR3aa: CAWSSDRGEKLFF; CDR3nt: TGTGCCTGGAGCTCGGACAGGGGGGAAAAACTGTTTTTT; v_gene: TRBV30; len: 13; abundance: .; j_gene: TRBJ1-4; d_gene: TRBD1
CDR3aa: CASTWGGTYNEQFF; CDR3nt: TGTGCCAGCACCTGGGGGGGTACCTACAATGAGCAGTTCTTC; v_gene: TRBV11-2; len: 14; abundance: .; j_gene: TRBJ2-1; d_gene: TRBD2
CDR3aa: CASSEKTKGGSYEQYF; CDR3nt: TGCGCCAGCAGCGAGAAAACCAAGGGTGGGAGCTACGAGCAGTACTTC; v_gene: TRBV5-1; len: 16; abundance: once; j_gene: TRBJ2-7; d_gene: .
CDR3aa: CASRRDLLNSPLHF; CDR3nt: TGTGCCAGTAGGAGGGACCTTCTGAATTCACCCCTCCACTTT; v_gene: TRBV19; len: 14; abundance: .; j_gene: TRBJ1-6; d_gene: .
CDR3aa: CASSPIPETQYF; CDR3nt: TGTGCCAGCAGCCCAATCCCGGAGACCCAGTACTTC; v_gene: TRBV11-2; len: 12; abundance: once; j_gene: TRBJ2-5; d_gene: .
CDR3aa: CASSLRPGNQPQHF; CDR3nt: TGTGCCAGCAGTTTACGCCCAGGCAATCAGCCCCAGCATTTT; v_gene: TRBV27; len: 14; abundance: few; j_gene: TRBJ1-5; d_gene: .
CDR3aa: CASSLLTGGGHTDTQYF; CDR3nt: TGTGCCAGCAGCTTACTTACGGGTGGCGGCCACACAGATACGCAGTATTTT; v_gene: TRBV13; len: 17; abundance: .; j_gene: TRBJ2-3; d_gene: .
CDR3aa: CAKKGGTGEPNEKLFF; CDR3nt: TGTGCCAAAAAGGGAGGGACAGGCGAACCGAATGAAAAACTGTTTTTT; v_gene: TRBV5-3; len: 16; abundance: .; j_gene: TRBJ1-4; d_gene: TRBD1